This TCR beta chain appears in the sequencing data of a study of blood T cell repertoires in COVID-19. Looking at the study overall: The study drew acute and convalescent COVID-19 samples from the United States, Italy and Spain. From T cells, B-cell-depleted T cells, or PBMCs came the material, which was cDNA or gDNA.

As originally analysed: Amplification of reference gene primers provided the estimated nucleated cell counts. TCRdb's table, derived via immunoSEQ multiplex PCR, lists solely in-frame clones and lacks some. V and J calls and clone size are as listed in that table; D and trimming were resolved from the DNA. The top ten clones hold roughly 2.7% of a sample with fewer than 250,000 clones, about 90% of them seen once. In its sample, this clone was seen a few times. Seattle researchers signed up patients amid active infection and tracked them longitudinally. Sequencing was carried out using peripheral blood. The TCR was taken from a young man with COVID-19, enrolled during active disease.

The CDR3 bases are TGTGCCAGCACCTACAGGGGAAGGGACTATGGCTACACCTTC. This translates into CASTYRGRDYGYTF. The V gene is TRBV7-9, the J gene TRBJ1-2, with TRBD1 matching 7 bases. CDR3 length: 14 residues. The V gene end was trimmed by 7 bases and the J gene end by 3 bases; junction bases not matched to a gene: 8. The V gene's germline CDR1 is SEHNR and CDR2 FQNEAQ (reference sequence).